The clone carrying this T cell receptor beta chain came up many times. TCRdb redid the calling of the reads with MiXCR, one entry per CDR3 protein. Of fewer than 250,000 distinct CDR3 sequences listed, under 30% are singletons. This CDR3 has 16 amino acids. The germline CDR1 and CDR2 sequences are MDHEN and SYDVKM. The V gene lost 6 bases and the J gene lost 3 bases, with 20 bases spanning the gap. The data stem from a study of kidney transplant recipient with SARS-CoV-2 infection. The chain combines TRBV28 with TRBJ1-2; tentative D call: TRBD1 (6 bases). This specimen was a blood sample, taken at baseline and between days 110 and 120 from a kidney transplant recipient. This receptor was obtained from a male patient aged 25 to 39 who had COVID-19 and was a kidney transplant recipient. Some T cells could come from the graft donor. The DNA of the CDR3 is TGTGCCAGCAGGCTCCCGGGGGCCGGTGGGGACTATGGCTACACCTTC. It yields the protein CASRLPGAGGDYGYTF.